This TCR beta chain was identified in a study of cytomegalovirus exposure and HLA in healthy donors. 60 Vbeta and 13 Jbeta primers were used in PCR. The assay was immunoSEQ multiplex PCR, and TCRdb's table has in-frame clones only and misses some. The sample has about 88,000 clones. The CDR3 length is 15 residues. V shed 2 bases and J 0 bases; nucleotides not matched to a gene: 2. CDR1 is SEHNR, CDR2 FQNEAQ, per germline (reference sequence). The source material was PBMCs. This sequence originates from a girl under 18 in good health and CMV-seropositive. The rearrangement links TRBV7-9 to TRBJ1-2; 8 bases are shared with TRBD1. The CDR3 DNA follows: TGTGCCAGCAGCTTACAGGGGGCCGCTAACTATGGCTACACCTTC. Its protein product is CASSLQGAANYGYTF.